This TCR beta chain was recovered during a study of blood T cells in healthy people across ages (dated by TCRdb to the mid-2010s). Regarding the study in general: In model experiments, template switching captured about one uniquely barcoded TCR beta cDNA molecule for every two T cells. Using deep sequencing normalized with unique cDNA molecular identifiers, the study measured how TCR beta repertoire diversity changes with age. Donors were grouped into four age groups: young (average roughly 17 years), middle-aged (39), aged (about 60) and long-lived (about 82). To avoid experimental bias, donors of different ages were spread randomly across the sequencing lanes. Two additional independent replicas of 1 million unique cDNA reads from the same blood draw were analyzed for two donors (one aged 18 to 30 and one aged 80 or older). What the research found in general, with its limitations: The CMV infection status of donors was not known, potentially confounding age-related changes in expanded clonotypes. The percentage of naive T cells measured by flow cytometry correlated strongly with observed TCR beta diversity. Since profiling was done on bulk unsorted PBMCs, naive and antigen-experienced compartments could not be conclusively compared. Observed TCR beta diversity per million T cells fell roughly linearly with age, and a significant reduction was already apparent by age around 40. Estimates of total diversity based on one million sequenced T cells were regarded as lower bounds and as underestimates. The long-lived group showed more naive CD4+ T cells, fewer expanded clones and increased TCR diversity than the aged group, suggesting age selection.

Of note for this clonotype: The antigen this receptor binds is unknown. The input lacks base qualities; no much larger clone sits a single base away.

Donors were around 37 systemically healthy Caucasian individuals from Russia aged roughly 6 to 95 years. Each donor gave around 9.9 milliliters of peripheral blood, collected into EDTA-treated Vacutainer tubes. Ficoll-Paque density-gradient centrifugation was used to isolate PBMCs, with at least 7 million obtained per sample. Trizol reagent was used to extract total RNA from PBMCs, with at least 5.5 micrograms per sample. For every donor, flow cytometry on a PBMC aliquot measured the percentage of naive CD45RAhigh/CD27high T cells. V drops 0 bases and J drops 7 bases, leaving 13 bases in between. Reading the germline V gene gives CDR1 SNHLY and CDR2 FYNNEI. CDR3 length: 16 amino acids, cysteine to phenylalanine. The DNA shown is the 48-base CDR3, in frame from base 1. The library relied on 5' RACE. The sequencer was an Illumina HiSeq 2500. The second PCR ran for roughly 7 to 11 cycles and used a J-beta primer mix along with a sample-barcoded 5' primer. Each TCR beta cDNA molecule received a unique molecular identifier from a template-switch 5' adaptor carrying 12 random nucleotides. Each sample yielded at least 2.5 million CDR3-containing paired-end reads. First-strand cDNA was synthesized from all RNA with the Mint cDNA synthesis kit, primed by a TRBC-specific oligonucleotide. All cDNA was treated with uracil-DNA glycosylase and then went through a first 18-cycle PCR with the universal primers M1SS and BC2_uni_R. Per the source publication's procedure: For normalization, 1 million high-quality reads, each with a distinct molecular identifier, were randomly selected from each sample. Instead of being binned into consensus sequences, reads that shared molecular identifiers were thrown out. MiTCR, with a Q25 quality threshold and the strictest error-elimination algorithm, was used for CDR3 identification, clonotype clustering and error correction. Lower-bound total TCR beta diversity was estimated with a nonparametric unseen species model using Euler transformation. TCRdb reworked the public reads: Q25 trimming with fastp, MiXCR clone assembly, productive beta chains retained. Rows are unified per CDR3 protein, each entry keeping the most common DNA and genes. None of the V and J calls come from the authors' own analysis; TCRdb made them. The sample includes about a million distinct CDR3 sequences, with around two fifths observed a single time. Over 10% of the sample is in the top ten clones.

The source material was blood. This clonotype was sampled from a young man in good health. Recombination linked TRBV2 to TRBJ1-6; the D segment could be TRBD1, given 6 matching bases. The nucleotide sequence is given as TGTGCCAGCAGTGAAGCACAGGGAGCGCAAAATTCACCCCTCCACTTT. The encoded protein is CASSEAQGAQNSPLHF.